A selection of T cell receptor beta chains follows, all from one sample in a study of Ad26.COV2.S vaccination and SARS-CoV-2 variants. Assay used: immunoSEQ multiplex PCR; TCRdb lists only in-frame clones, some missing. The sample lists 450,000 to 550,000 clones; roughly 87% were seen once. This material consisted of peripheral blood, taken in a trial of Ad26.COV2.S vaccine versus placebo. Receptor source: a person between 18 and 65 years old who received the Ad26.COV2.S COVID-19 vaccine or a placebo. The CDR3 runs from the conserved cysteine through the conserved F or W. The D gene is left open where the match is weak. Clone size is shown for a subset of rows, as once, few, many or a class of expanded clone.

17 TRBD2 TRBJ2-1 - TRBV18 TGTGCCAGCTCACTAACTTCCGGGACTAGCGGTTACAATGAGCAGTTCTTC CASSLTSGTSGYNEQFF
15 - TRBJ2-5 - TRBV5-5 TGTGCCAGCAGCTCCGGGATTGACCCGGGCGAGACCCAGTACTTC CASSSGIDPGETQYF
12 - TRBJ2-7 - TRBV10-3 TGTGCCATCAGATCCGGCCTCCGGGAGCAGTACTTC CAIRSGLREQYF
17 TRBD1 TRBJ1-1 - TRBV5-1 TGCGCCAGCAGCTTGGGCCTTATACAGGGGTTGAACACTGAAGCTTTCTTT CASSLGLIQGLNTEAFF
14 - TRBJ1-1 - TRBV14 TGTGCCAGCAGCCCCGCCGGGTCGGGTCAAAGGGCTTTCTTT CASSPAGSGQRAFF
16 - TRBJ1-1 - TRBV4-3 TGCGCCAGCAGCCAAGAGGTAACAGGAGGAAACACTGAAGCTTTCTTT CASSQEVTGGNTEAFF
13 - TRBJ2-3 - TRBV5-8 TGTGCCAGCAGCCTACCGAGGACGGATACGCAGTATTTT CASSLPRTDTQYF
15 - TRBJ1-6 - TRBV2 TGTGCCAGGACCCGCGTCGGGACTTTGAATTCACCCCTCCACTTT CARTRVGTLNSPLHF
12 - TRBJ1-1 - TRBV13 TGTGCCAGCAGACTCCTTGGCACTGAAGCTTTCTTT CASRLLGTEAFF
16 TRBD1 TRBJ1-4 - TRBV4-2 TGTGCCAGCAGCCAAGATCCAGGGGGTGGTAATGAAAAACTGTTTTTT CASSQDPGGGNEKLFF
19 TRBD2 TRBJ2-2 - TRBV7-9 TGTGCCAGCAGCCATGGACTAGCGGGAGTTGTTCCGAACACCGGGGAGCTGTTTTTT CASSHGLAGVVPNTGELFF
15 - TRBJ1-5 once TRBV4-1 TGCGCCAGCAGCCAAACACCGGACCGTTATCAGCCCCAGCATTTT CASSQTPDRYQPQHF
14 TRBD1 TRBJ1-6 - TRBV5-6 TGTGCCAGCAGCTTCCGGGACAGGGACTCCACCCTCCACTTT CASSFRDRDSTLHF
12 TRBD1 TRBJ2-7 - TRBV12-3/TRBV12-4 TGTGCCAGCAGCTCGACAGGGGACGAGCAGTACTTC CASSSTGDEQYF
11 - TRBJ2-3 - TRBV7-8 TGTGCCAGCAGCTTAGGAGTTGCGCAGTATTTT CASSLGVAQYF
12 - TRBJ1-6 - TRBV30 TGTGCCTGGAGTGGGCAGCAGTCACCCCTCCACTTT CAWSGQQSPLHF
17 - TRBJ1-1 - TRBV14 TGTGCCAGCAGCCAAGCTACGACCCGGGGCCTGAGGACTGAAGCTTTCTTT CASSQATTRGLRTEAFF
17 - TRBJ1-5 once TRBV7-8 TGTGCCAGCCGTGGGGCGCCTTGGCGTCATAGCAATCAGCCCCAGCATTTT CASRGAPWRHSNQPQHF
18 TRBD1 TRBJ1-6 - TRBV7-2 TGTGCCAGCAGGGCCAGGCAGGGGGTACACTCCTATAATTCACCCCTCCACTTT CASRARQGVHSYNSPLHF
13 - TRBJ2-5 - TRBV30 TGTGCCTGCCCAGCGGTCTCGCAAGAGACCCAGTACTTC CACPAVSQETQYF
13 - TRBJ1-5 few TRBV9 TGTGCCAGCAGCGTAGAGGTCAATCAGCCCCAGCATTTT CASSVEVNQPQHF
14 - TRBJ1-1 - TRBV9 TGTGCCAGCAGCGTGGACTGGGGGAACACTGAAGCTTTCTTT CASSVDWGNTEAFF
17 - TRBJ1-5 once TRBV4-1 TGCGCCAGCAGCCAAGATAGGGCAAGGGGCCTCAATCAGCCCCAGCATTTT CASSQDRARGLNQPQHF
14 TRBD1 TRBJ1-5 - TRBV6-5 TGTGCCAGCAGTCAGGGACAGACTTATCAGCCCCAGCATTTT CASSQGQTYQPQHF
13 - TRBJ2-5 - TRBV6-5 TGTGCCAGCACCCCTCTAGCCGAGGAGACCCAGTACTTC CASTPLAEETQYF
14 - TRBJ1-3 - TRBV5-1 TGCGCCAGCAGCTTGGGACATTCTGGAAACACCATATATTTT CASSLGHSGNTIYF
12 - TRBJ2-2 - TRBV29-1 TGCAGCGTTGCTCGGGGGACCGGGGAGCTGTTTTTT CSVARGTGELFF
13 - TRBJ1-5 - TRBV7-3 TGTGCCAGCAGTTTAGGCCTCAATCAGCCCCAGCATTTT CASSLGLNQPQHF
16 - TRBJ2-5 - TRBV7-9 TGTGCCAGCAGCTTATTAACAGGGTTAGGTCTGGAGACCCAGTACTTC CASSLLTGLGLETQYF
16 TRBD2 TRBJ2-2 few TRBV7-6 TGTGCCAGCAGCCCGCGGACTAGCGGGAGGACCGGGGAGCTGTTTTTT CASSPRTSGRTGELFF
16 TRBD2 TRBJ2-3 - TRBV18 TGTGCCAGCTCATTGACGACTAGCGGGTTCACAGATACGCAGTATTTT CASSLTTSGFTDTQYF
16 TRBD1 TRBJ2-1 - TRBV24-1 TGTGCCACCAGTGATTCACAGGGGTCCCCCTACAATGAGCAGTTCTTC CATSDSQGSPYNEQFF
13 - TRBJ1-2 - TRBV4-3 TGCGCCAGCAGCCAAGTAGTCCAGGCCAACTACACCTTC CASSQVVQANYTF
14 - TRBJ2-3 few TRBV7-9 TGTGCCAGCAGCTTACTTCGGGCCCCAGATACGCAGTATTTT CASSLLRAPDTQYF
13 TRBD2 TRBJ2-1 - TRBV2 TGTGCCAGCACCTCCCCACTAGCGGATGAGCAGTTCTTC CASTSPLADEQFF
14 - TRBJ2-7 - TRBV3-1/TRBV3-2 TGTGCCAGCAGCCAAGTTGTGACTGGCTATGAGCAGTACTTC CASSQVVTGYEQYF
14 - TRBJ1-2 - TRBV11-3 TGTGCCAGCAGCTTCCAAGAGAACCGCTATGGCTACACCTTC CASSFQENRYGYTF
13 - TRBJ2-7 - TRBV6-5 TGTGCCAGCAGTTACTCCCTGGCCTTTGAGCAGTACTTC CASSYSLAFEQYF
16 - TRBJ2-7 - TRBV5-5 TGTGCCAGCAGCCCCCAGTGGGGACGGCAGACCTACGAGCAGTACTTC CASSPQWGRQTYEQYF
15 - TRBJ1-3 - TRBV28 TGTGCCAGCAGCTCCAGGGTCAACTCTGGAAACACCATATATTTT CASSSRVNSGNTIYF
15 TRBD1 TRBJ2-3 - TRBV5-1 TGCGCCAGCAGCCGCAGACAGGGTGGGACAGATACGCAGTATTTT CASSRRQGGTDTQYF
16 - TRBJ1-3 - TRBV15 TGTGCCACCAGCAGAGATCTATCGAGGTCTGGAAACACCATATATTTT CATSRDLSRSGNTIYF
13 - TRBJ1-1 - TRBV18 TGTGCCAGCTCACCGTCAGGGAACACTGAAGCTTTCTTT CASSPSGNTEAFF
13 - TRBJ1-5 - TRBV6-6 TGTGCCAGCACTACATATAGCAATCAGCCCCAGCATTTT CASTTYSNQPQHF
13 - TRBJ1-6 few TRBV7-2 TGTGCGATCAGAGGGACGTTCGGTTCACCCCTCCACTTT CAIRGTFGSPLHF
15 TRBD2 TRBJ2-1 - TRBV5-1 TGCGCCAGCACCTACTTAGCGGGAGTTGGCGATGAGCAGTTCTTC CASTYLAGVGDEQFF
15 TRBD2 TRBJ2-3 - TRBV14 TGTGCCAGCAGTGGTAAGCGGGGGAGCACAGATACGCAGTATTTT CASSGKRGSTDTQYF
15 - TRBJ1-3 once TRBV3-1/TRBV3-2 TGTGCCAGCAGCCAAGATACGGGTTCTGGAAACACCATATATTTT CASSQDTGSGNTIYF
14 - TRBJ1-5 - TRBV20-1 TGCAGTGCTAGTCCCGATTATAGCAATCAGCCCCAGCATTTT CSASPDYSNQPQHF
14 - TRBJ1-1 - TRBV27 TGTGCCAGCACAAACCAAGGGGCTAACACTGAAGCTTTCTTT CASTNQGANTEAFF
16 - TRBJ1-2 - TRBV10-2 TGCGCCAGCAGTGATTTTTCTAGGACGGGGGACTATGGCTACACCTTC CASSDFSRTGDYGYTF
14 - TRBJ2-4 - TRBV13 TGTGCCAGCAGCTTAGCCCCGGTCCCAAACATTCAGTACTTC CASSLAPVPNIQYF
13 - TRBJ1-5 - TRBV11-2 TGTGCCAGCAGCTTAGGACGGGGTCAGCCCCAGCATTTT CASSLGRGQPQHF